This TCR beta chain is drawn from a study of response to subunit inactivated influenza vaccine. Whole-study results and caveats: There was a suggestion from the authors that each seasonal influenza vaccination recruits few new T cells.

The germline gives CDR1 MGHRA, CDR2 YSYEKL. The CDR3 is 14 amino acids. With 2 bases removed from V and 2 bases from J, the gap between germline ends came to 9 bases. This clonotype was seen a handful of times. What it recognizes is unknown. Each CDR3 protein gets one entry after TCRdb re-called the RT-PCR reads with MiXCR. This sample yields about 780,000 distinct CDR3 sequences, of which under 20% are seen a single time; approximately 11% belongs to the top ten. This chain uses TRBV4-1 with TRBJ2-5, with a tentative D call TRBD2 (6 bases). The receptor was derived from a man between 45 and 60 years old who received an inactivated influenza vaccine. The material sequenced was PBMCs from blood, taken 4 to 6 days after vaccination. DNA for the CDR3: TGCGCCAGCAGCCAAAGACTAGGGCAAGAGACCCAGTACTTC. This codes for CASSQRLGQETQYF.